Following are 27 T cell receptor beta chains from one sample sequenced in a study of shared clonotypes between healthy human individuals. CD45RO negativity and positive selection for CCR7 defined naive CD8 cells, a population that excluded terminally differentiated effector memory CD45RA+ cells. Method: immunoSEQ multiplex PCR; TCRdb's copy keeps in-frame clones and lacks some. The sample includes nearly 2 million clones, over 85% of them seen just once. Sequencing was performed on naive CD8+ T cells sorted from blood. These receptor sequences come from a man in his late teens or twenties in good health.

The rearrangement links TRBV5-4 to TRBJ1-4; D gene uncertain. The ends were cut back, 4 bases at V and 2 bases at J, with 15 bases in the middle. In germline, CDR1 is SGHNT, CDR2 YYREEE (reference sequence). The CDR3 runs to 16 residues. Here the CDR3 reads CASSPRTGTTNEKLFF. The CDR3 DNA sequence: TGTGCCAGCAGCCCAAGAACGGGAACCACTAATGAAAAACTGTTTTTT.

Concerning this clone itself: Other DNA variants within this sample encode the same CDR3. The chain is built from TRBV28 and TRBJ2-1; possible D gene TRBD2, 6 bases. Trimming cost V 3 bases and J 10 bases, with 13 bases left between them. The CDR3 has 13 amino acids. From germline, CDR1 is MDHEN and CDR2 SYDVKM. The DNA for the CDR3 is TGTGCCAGCAGTTTTCGGGGAGGAGGGGAGCAGTTCTTC. Amino acids: CASSFRGGGEQFF.

The chain recombines TRBV27 with TRBJ1-1, with TRBD1 as a possible D gene (5 bases). The germline V gene has CDR1 MNHEY and CDR2 SMNVEV (reference sequence). This CDR3 has 15 amino acids. V was pared by 1 base and J by 4 bases, with 13 bases between. The CDR3 DNA reads as TGTGCCAGCAGTTTATATCGGGGGTCCATCACTGAAGCTTTCTTT. Translated, it gives CASSLYRGSITEAFF.

V is TRBV4-3 and J is TRBJ1-2; TRBD1 might be the D (5 bases). Looked up from germline, CDR1 is LGHNA and CDR2 is YSLEER. Trimming removed 3 bases at V and 3 bases at J, with 8 bases between. This CDR3 contains 13 residues. The CDR3 loop reads CASSQTEDYGYTF. DNA of the CDR3: TGCGCCAGCAGCCAGACAGAAGACTATGGCTACACCTTC.

The rearrangement links TRBV2 to TRBJ2-1; 7 bases fit TRBD2. V lost 4 bases to trimming and J lost 6 bases; unmatched junction nucleotides: 12. CDR1 is SNHLY and CDR2 is FYNNEI in the germline V gene. The CDR3 is made up of 16 amino acids. The CDR3 DNA sequence: TGTGCCAGCAGTGTATGGGAGGGCCCTTATCGCAATGAGCAGTTCTTC. Amino acids: CASSVWEGPYRNEQFF.

The rearrangement joins TRBV11-2 to TRBJ2-1, with D maybe TRBD1 (5 bases). This CDR3 has 13 residues. CDR1 is SGHAT, CDR2 FQNNGV, per germline. Trimming stripped 5 bases from V and 7 bases from J, with 12 bases between. Here the CDR3 reads CASSNDRPNEQFF. The CDR3, as DNA: TGTGCCAGCAGCAACGACAGACCAAATGAGCAGTTCTTC.

The chain is built from TRBV6-1 and TRBJ2-2; TRBD2 matches 9 bases. Per germline, CDR1 MNHNS and CDR2 SASEGT. The ends lost 4 bases at V and 1 base at J; junction bases unmatched: 10. The CDR3 is 18 amino acids. CDR3 bases: TGTGCCAGCAGTGGTAATAGCGGGGGCTCAGGGAACACCGGGGAGCTGTTTTTT. It specifies CASSGNSGGSGNTGELFF.

On this clone itself: Other DNA sequences from this sample encode an identical CDR3 as well. The chain employs TRBV7-9 and TRBJ2-2; D remains ambiguous. This CDR3 comprises 12 residues. Germline lookup yields CDR1 SEHNR and CDR2 FQNEAQ (reference sequence). Between the trimmed V and J ends, which lost 1 base and 8 bases, there was a span of 5 bases. The CDR3, as DNA: TGTGCCAGCAGCTTAGGGGCAGGGGAGCTGTTTTTT. Translating it yields CASSLGAGELFF.

The J gene is TRBJ2-2, the V gene TRBV7-2; D is perhaps TRBD2 (5 bases). Germline V gene lookup returns CDR1 SGHTA and CDR2 FQGNSA. V was clipped by 5 bases and J by 4 bases, with 17 bases between them. CDR3 size: 16 residues. The CDR3 DNA is TGTGCCAGCAGCCTACGGGCCGTACTAGGCACCGGGGAGCTGTTTTTT. This translates into CASSLRAVLGTGELFF.

With regard to this clone: A clone one base away is much larger, so this may be a read error. Other nucleotide sequences from this sample produce the same CDR3. The chain recombines TRBV13 with TRBJ2-2, with D unclear. Germline loops: CDR1 PRHDT, CDR2 FYEKMQ (reference sequence). This CDR3 has 14 amino acids. Trimming cost V 0 bases and J 1 base, with 3 bases left between them. The CDR3 DNA is TGTGCCAGCAGCTTAGGAGGGAACACCGGGGAGCTGTTTTTT. The encoded protein is CASSLGGNTGELFF.

The chain uses TRBV9 and TRBJ2-5; TRBD1 matches at 9 bases. The CDR3 runs 15 residues. Unmatched junction bases numbered 9, after V lost 4 bases and J lost 5 bases. Per the germline V gene, CDR1 is SGDLS and CDR2 is YYNGEE. The CDR3 sequence is CASSLRDREGETQYF. The CDR3 nucleotides are TGTGCCAGCAGCCTCCGGGACAGGGAGGGGGAGACCCAGTACTTC.

V is TRBV5-1 and J is TRBJ2-1; D is undetermined. CDR1 is SGHRS and CDR2 is YFSETQ in the germline V gene. This CDR3 has 18 amino acids. The V end lost 0 bases, the J end lost 6 bases, and 22 bases lay between the germline ends. CDR3 bases: TGCGCCAGCAGCTTGGGCCCCCGGGCCTCACTGGCGACCAATGAGCAGTTCTTC. It encodes CASSLGPRASLATNEQFF.

The J gene is TRBJ2-7, the V gene TRBV6-5; the D gene is possibly TRBD1 (5 bases). Germline V lookup: CDR1 MNHEY, CDR2 SVGAGI. The CDR3 covers 13 residues. Trimming removed 8 bases from V and 5 bases from J, with 16 bases in between. DNA of the CDR3: TGTGCCAGCCGTCGGGCAGGGTGGGACGAGCAGTACTTC. Its translation: CASRRAGWDEQYF.

In the case of this clone: The identical CDR3 is also encoded by other nucleotide sequences in the sample. This chain's CDR3 is CASSLRGPNTEAFF. The CDR3 DNA is TGTGCCAGCAGCTTAAGGGGGCCGAACACTGAAGCTTTCTTT. This sequence joins TRBV11-3 and TRBJ1-1; 7 bases fit TRBD1. CDR1 SGHNT and CDR2 YENEEA come from the germline V gene. Trimming cost V 2 bases and J 1 base; bases outside gene matches: 1. The CDR3 runs to 14 residues.

The chain joins TRBV6-1 to TRBJ2-7; D gene unclear. Trimming removed 0 bases at V and 2 bases at J, with 14 bases between. Germline values: CDR1 MNHNS, CDR2 SASEGT. The CDR3 loop spans 16 amino acids. The CDR3 region has the DNA TGTGCCAGCAGTGAAGCGGAAGCTTCCAGTCCCTACGAGCAGTACTTC. As protein: CASSEAEASSPYEQYF.

The chain uses TRBV6-1 and TRBJ2-5; D could derive from TRBD1 or TRBD2 (5 bases each). Trimming shortened V by 8 bases and J by 5 bases, and 18 bases separated the two germline ends. The CDR3 has 14 amino acids. Germline lookup yields CDR1 MNHNS and CDR2 SASEGT. In DNA, the CDR3 is TGTGCCAGCCGCAGGGAGTTAGTGAAGGAGACCCAGTACTTC. Encoded protein: CASRRELVKETQYF.

For this clone: Other DNA sequences within the sample encode an identical CDR3. V is TRBV6-6 and J is TRBJ1-5; D is ambiguous. The germline V gene encodes CDR1 MNHNY and CDR2 SVGAGI (reference sequence). The ends were cut back, 0 bases at V and 0 bases at J, with 6 bases in the middle. This CDR3 region has 15 residues. As DNA, the CDR3 is TGTGCCAGCAGTTACTCTTCCAGTAGCAATCAGCCCCAGCATTTT. It codes for CASSYSSSSNQPQHF.

The V and J genes are TRBV7-6 and TRBJ2-1; D call uncertain. CDR1 SGHVS and CDR2 FNYEAQ come from the germline V gene. V was clipped by 0 bases and J by 10 bases, with 13 bases between them. The CDR3 covers 14 residues. CDR3 nucleotides: TGTGCCAGCAGCTTAGCTGGTGATGTGAGGGAGCAGTTCTTC. Its translation: CASSLAGDVREQFF. Based on the CDR3 plus reference TRBV7-6 and TRBJ2-1, the full variable domain is GAGVSQSPRYKVTKRGQDVALRCDPISGHVSLYWYRQALGQGPEFLTYFNYEAQQDKSGLPNDRFSAERPEGSISTLTIQRTEQRDSAMYRCASSLAGDVREQFFGPGTRLTVL.

The chain recombines TRBV27 with TRBJ2-1, with a weak D call TRBD2 (5 bases). CDR3 length: 16 residues. V dropped 4 bases and J dropped 0 bases, with 13 bases sitting between them. The germline gives CDR1 MNHEY, CDR2 SMNVEV (reference sequence). The CDR3 here is CASSSLGVSSYNEQFF. CDR3 nucleotides: TGTGCCAGCAGTTCCCTCGGGGTTAGCTCCTACAATGAGCAGTTCTTC.

The rearrangement joins TRBV10-1 to TRBJ2-5, with D possibly TRBD2 on 6 matching bases. The CDR3 is 15 residues long. V was trimmed by 3 bases and J by 1 base, leaving 12 bases between them. From germline, CDR1 is WNHNN and CDR2 SYGVQD (reference sequence). CDR3 sequence (DNA): TGCGCCAGCAGTGATGATAGCGGAACCCAAGAGACCCAGTACTTC. Protein: CASSDDSGTQETQYF.

The chain uses TRBV30 and TRBJ2-5; weak D call: TRBD1 (6 bases). Trimming stripped 4 bases from V and 5 bases from J, with 17 bases between. Germline-derived CDR1 and CDR2 are GTSNPN and SVGIG (reference sequence). This CDR3 region has 14 residues. The CDR3 region has the DNA TGTGCCTGGAATAACAGGGACCCACGGGAGACCCAGTACTTC. This codes for CAWNNRDPRETQYF.

The V call is TRBV13, the J call TRBJ2-2; 8 bases fit TRBD1. The CDR3 length is 16 residues. J lost 0 bases, V lost 7 bases, and 7 bases had no gene match. CDR1 and CDR2 from the germline V gene are PRHDT and FYEKMQ (reference sequence). The CDR3 DNA sequence: TGTGCCAGCACCTACCAACAGGGGGCGAACACCGGGGAGCTGTTTTTT. Translated, it gives CASTYQQGANTGELFF.

The chain is built from TRBV5-1 and TRBJ1-3; TRBD1 matches 9 bases. Germline CDR1 reads SGHRS; CDR2 reads YFSETQ. V shed 0 bases and J 8 bases; nucleotides not matched to a gene: 6. This CDR3 spans 15 amino acids. CDR3 sequence (DNA): TGCGCCAGCAGCTTGGCGACAGGGGGTACGGACACCATATATTTT. Amino acids: CASSLATGGTDTIYF.

The sample holds one count of this clone. This chain connects TRBV4-1 to TRBJ1-4, with D hard to call. The germline gives CDR1 MGHRA, CDR2 YSYEKL. Trimming took off 1 base at V and 4 bases at J, with 16 bases between the two ends. This CDR3 has 17 residues. CDR3 DNA sequence: TGCGCCAGCAGCCAAGTGCACGGAAACGATTTTAATGAAAAACTGTTTTTT. As protein: CASSQVHGNDFNEKLFF.

V is TRBV28 and J is TRBJ1-3; TRBD1 matches 9 bases. CDR1 and CDR2 from the germline V gene are MDHEN and SYDVKM. V shed 8 bases and J 2 bases; nucleotides not matched to a gene: 7. CDR3 length: 15 amino acids. The DNA of the CDR3 is TGTGCCAGCCGGCGGGACAGGGACACTGGAAACACCATATATTTT. Encoded protein: CASRRDRDTGNTIYF.

This chain joins TRBV19 and TRBJ1-6, with D uncertain. The CDR3 runs 13 residues. Germline CDR1 LNHDA, CDR2 SQIVND (reference sequence). The V and J ends lost 3 bases and 8 bases respectively, with 8 bases between them. Written as DNA, the CDR3 is TGTGCCAGTAGTATCGGGGTGGATTCACCCCTCCACTTT. Protein product: CASSIGVDSPLHF.

This sequence joins TRBV7-6 and TRBJ2-7, with D tentatively TRBD1 (6 bases). Per the germline V gene, CDR1 is SGHVS and CDR2 is FNYEAQ. Trimming took off 5 bases at V and 3 bases at J, with 14 bases between the two ends. The CDR3 has 14 amino acids. CDR3 loop: CASSERGQSYEQYF. The CDR3 bases are TGTGCCAGCAGCGAAAGGGGACAAAGCTACGAGCAGTACTTC.